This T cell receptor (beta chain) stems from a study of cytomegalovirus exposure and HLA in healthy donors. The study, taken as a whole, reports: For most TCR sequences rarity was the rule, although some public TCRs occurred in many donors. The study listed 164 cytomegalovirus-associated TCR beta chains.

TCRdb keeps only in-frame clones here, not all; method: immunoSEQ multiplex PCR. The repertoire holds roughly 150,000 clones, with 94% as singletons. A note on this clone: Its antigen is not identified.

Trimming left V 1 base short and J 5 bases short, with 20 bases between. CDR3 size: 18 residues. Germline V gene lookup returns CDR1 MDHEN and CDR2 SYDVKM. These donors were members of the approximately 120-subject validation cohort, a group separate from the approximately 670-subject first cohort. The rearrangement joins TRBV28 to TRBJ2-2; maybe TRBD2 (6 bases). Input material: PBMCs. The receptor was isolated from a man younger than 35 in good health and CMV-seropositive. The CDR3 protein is CASSLYSASGLLTGELFF. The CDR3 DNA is TGTGCCAGCAGTTTATATTCGGCTTCGGGACTTTTGACCGGGGAGCTGTTTTTT.